This T cell receptor beta chain came from a study of tissue T cells after allogeneic stem cell transplantation. Study results and caveats: Tissue-detected TCR repertoire was only partly captured by blood and spleen T cells.

Profiled with immunoSEQ multiplex PCR; TCRdb holds only in-frame clones, not every one. The sample comprises more than 20,000 clones, under 95% of which are singletons, and roughly 2% rests with the top ten. V lost 5 bases to trimming and J lost 3 bases; unmatched junction nucleotides: 5. CDR3 length: 14 residues. The germline CDR1 and CDR2 sequences are SGHAT and FQNNGV. In regard to this clone: Its antigen is still unknown.

The genes are TRBV11-2 and TRBJ1-1; 8 bases are shared with TRBD1. The TCR originated in a male donor aged 60 or over who later had graft-versus-host disease after an allogeneic stem cell transplant. The sequencing used blood, collected before transplantation. CDR3 amino acids: CASSTDRGDTEAFF. The CDR3 bases are TGTGCCAGCAGCACAGACAGGGGAGACACTGAAGCTTTCTTT.